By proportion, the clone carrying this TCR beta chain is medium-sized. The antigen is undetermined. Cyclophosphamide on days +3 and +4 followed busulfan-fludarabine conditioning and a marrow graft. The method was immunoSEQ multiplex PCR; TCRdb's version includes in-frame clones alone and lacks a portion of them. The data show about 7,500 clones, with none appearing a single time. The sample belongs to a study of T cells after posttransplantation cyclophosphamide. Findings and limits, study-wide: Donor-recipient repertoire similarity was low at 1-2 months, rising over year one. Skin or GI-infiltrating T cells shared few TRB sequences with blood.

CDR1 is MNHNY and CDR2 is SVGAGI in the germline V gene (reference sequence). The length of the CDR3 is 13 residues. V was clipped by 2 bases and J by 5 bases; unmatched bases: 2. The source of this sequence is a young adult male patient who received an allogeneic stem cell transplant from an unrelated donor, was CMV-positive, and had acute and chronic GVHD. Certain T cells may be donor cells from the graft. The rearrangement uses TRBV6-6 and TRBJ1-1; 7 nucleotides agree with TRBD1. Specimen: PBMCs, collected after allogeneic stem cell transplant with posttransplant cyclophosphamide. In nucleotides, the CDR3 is TGTGCCAGCAGTTACGGGGACAGAACTGAAGCTTTCTTT. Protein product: CASSYGDRTEAFF.